The clone carrying this T cell receptor beta chain was counted between two and nine times. What it recognizes is unknown. A library prepared for alpha chains yielded this beta chain as an off-target read; its size is of little meaning. Trimming removed 0 bases from V and 6 bases from J; junction bases left unmatched: 3. Germline lookup yields CDR1 SGDLS and CDR2 YYNGEE. The CDR3 length is 14 residues. This record comes from a study of spatial heterogeneity in lung cancer. TCRdb re-analysed the 5' RACE reads in MiXCR, keeping a single row per CDR3 protein. The sample includes about 18,000 distinct CDR3 sequences, around a tenth of them seen just once. Specified time point: sample taken at primary tumor resection. General study points: Tumors with more nonsynonymous mutations had more expanded intratumoral alpha and beta TCRs.

The material sequenced was lung tumor tissue, taken at surgery. This TCR came from a female donor with early-stage non-small cell lung cancer. The chain couples TRBV9 to TRBJ2-3, with 8 bases identical to TRBD1. The CDR3 region has the DNA TGTGCCAGCAGCGTAGGCAGGGGGCGGGATACGCAGTATTTT. Protein product: CASSVGRGRDTQYF.